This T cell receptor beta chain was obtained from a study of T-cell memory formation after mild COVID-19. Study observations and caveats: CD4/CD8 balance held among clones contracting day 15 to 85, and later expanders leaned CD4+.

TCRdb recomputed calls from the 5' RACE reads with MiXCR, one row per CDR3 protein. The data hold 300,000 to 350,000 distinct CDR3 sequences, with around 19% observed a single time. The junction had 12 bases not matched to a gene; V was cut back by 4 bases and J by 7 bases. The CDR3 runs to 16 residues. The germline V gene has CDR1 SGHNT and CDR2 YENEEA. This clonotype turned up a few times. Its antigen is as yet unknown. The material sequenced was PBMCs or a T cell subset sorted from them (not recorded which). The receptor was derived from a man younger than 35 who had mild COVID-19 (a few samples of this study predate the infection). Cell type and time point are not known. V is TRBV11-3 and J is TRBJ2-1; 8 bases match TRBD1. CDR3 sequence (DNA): TGTGCCAGCAGCTCCATCGACAGGGGTGAATTGAATGAGCAGTTCTTC. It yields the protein CASSSIDRGELNEQFF.